The following is a T cell receptor beta chain sequence with its context. The antigen is unknown. The data were taken from a study of blood T cells in healthy people across ages. Study results and caveats: The study found TCR beta diversity correlated strongly with naive T cell percentage.

Healthy individuals of Caucasian origin from Russia, aged about 6 to 95, served as donors. Germline lookup yields CDR1 SSHAT and CDR2 FNYEAQ (reference sequence). This CDR3 is built from 20 residues. The V end lost 5 bases, the J end lost 2 bases, and 29 bases lay between the germline ends. A second 7 to 11 cycle PCR used barcoded and J-beta primers. TCRdb analysed the 5' RACE reads with MiXCR anew, one entry per CDR3 protein. This table has about 1.6 million distinct CDR3 sequences, 34% appearing once. Sequencing was done on a sample of blood. This chain joins TRBV7-7 and TRBJ2-3, with a weak D call TRBD2 (5 bases). The TCR comes from a woman aged 30 to 39 in good health. The CDR3 bases are TGTGCCAGCAGCCAGGAGGTGCCGGGGAGTACCCCGATTCACACAGATACGCAGTATTTT. Amino acid sequence: CASSQEVPGSTPIHTDTQYF.